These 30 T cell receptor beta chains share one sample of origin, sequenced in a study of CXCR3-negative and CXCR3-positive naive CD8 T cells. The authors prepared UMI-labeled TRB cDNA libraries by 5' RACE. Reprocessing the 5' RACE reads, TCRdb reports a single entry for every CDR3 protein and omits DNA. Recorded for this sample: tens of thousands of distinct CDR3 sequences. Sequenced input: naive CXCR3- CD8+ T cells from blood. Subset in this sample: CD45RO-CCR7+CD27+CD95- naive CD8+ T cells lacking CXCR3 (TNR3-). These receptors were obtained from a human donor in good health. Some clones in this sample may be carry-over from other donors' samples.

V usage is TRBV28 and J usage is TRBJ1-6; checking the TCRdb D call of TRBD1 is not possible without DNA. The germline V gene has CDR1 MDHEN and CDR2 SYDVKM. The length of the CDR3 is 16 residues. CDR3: CASRTNRASYNSPLHF.

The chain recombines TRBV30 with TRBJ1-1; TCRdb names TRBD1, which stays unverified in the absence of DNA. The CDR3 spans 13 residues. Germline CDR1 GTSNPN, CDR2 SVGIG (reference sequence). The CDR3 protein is CAWAPGGDTEAFF.

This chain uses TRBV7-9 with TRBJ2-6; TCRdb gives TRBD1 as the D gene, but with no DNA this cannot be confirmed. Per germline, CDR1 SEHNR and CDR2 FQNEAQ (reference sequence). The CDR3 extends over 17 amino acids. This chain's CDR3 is CASSYTGHLSGANVLTF.

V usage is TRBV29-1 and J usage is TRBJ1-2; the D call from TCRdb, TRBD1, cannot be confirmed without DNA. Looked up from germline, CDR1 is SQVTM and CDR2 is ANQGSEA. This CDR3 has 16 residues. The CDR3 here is CSVGPGTVSESYGYTF.

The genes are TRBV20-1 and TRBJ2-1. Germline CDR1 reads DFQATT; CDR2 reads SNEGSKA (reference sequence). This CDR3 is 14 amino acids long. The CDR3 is CSARDPSSYNEQFF.

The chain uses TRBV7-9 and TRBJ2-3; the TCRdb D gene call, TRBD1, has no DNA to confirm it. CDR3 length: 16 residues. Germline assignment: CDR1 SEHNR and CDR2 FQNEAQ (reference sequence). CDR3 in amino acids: CASSAQGGLGTDTQYF.

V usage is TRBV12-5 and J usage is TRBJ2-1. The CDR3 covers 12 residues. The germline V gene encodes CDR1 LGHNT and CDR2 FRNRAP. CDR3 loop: CASGPNLHEQFF.

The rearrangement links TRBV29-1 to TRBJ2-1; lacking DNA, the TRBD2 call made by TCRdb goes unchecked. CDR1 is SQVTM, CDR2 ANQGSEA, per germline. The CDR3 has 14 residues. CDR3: CSVAASGSYNEQFF.

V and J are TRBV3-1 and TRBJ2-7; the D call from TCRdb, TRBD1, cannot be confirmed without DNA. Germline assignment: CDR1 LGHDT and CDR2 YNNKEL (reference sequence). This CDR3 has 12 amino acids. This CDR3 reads CASSQGTSEQYF.

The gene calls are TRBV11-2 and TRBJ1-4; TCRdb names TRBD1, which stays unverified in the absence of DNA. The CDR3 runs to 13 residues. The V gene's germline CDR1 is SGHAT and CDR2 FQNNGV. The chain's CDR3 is CASSGGTGWELFF.

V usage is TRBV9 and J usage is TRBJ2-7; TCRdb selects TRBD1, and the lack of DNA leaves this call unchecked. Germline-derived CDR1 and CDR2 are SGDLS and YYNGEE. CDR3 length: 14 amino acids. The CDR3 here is CASSPWDRTHEQYF.

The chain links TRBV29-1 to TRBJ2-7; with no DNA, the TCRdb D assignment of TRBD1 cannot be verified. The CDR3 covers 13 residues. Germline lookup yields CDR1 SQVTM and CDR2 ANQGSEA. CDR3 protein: CSVTGGSSYEQYF.

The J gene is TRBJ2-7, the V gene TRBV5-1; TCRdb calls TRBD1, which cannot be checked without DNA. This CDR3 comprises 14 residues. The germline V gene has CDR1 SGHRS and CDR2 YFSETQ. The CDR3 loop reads CASSLGTGINEQYF. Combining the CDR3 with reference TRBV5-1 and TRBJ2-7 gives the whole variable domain KAGVTQTPRYLIKTRGQQVTLSCSPISGHRSVSWYQQTPGQGLQFLFEYFSETQRNKGNFPGRFSGRQFSNSRSEMNVSTLELGDSALYLCASSLGTGINEQYFGPGTRLTVT.

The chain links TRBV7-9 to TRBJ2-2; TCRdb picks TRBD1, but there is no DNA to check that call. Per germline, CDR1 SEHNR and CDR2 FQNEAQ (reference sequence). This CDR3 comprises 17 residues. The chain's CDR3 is CASIFTSDRGLTGELFF.

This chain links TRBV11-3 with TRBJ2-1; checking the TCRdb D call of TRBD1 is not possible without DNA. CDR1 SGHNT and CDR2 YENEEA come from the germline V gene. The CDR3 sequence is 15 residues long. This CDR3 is CASSSDPSRGNEKFF.

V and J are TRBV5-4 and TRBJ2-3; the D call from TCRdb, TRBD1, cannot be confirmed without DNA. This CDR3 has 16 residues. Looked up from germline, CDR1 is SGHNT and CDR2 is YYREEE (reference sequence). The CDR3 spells CASSWGRDRGTDTQYF.

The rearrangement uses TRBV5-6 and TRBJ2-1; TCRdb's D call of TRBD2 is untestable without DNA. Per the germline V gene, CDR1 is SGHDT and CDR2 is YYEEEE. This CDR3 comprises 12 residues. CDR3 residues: CASSPGGLDQFF.

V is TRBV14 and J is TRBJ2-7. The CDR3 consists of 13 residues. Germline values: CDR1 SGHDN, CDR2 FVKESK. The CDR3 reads CASSQVQGSEQYF. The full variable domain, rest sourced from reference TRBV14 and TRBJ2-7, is EAGVTQFPSHSVIEKGQTVTLRCDPISGHDNLYWYRRVMGKEIKFLLHFVKESKQDESGMPNNRFLAERTGGTYSTLKVQPAELEDSGVYFCASSQVQGSEQYFGPGTRLTVT.

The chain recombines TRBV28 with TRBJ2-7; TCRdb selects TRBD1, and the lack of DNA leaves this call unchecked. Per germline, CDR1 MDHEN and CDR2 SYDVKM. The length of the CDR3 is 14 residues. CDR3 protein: CASSLRDISYEQYF.

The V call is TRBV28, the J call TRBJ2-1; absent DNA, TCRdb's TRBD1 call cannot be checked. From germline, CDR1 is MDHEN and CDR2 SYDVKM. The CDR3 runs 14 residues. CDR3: CASTSNRDYNEQFF. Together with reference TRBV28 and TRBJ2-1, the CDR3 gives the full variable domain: DVKVTQSSRYLVKRTGEKVFLECVQDMDHENMFWYRQDPGLGLRLIYFSYDVKMKEKGDIPEGYSVSREKKERFSLILESASTNQTSMYLCASTSNRDYNEQFFGPGTRLTVL.

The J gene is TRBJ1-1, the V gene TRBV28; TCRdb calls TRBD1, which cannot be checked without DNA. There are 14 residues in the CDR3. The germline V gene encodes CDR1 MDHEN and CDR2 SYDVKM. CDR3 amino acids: CASSAHRVSTEAFF. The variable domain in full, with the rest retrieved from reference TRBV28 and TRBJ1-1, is DVKVTQSSRYLVKRTGEKVFLECVQDMDHENMFWYRQDPGLGLRLIYFSYDVKMKEKGDIPEGYSVSREKKERFSLILESASTNQTSMYLCASSAHRVSTEAFFGQGTRLTVV.

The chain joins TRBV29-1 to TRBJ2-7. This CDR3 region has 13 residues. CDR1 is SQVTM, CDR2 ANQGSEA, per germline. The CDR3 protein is CSVHPDSSYEQYF.

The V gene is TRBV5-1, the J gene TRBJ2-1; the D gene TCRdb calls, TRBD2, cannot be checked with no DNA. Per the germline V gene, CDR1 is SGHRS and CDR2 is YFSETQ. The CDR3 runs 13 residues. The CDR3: CASSLGGSLWEFF.

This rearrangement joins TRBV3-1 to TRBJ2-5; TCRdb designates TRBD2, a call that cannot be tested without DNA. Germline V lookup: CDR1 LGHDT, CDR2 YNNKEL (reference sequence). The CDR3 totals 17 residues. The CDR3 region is CASSNPVQLAGLETQYF.

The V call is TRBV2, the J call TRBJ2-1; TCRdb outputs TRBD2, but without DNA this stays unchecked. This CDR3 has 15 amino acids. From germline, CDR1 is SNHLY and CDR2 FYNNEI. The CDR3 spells CASRGLAATYNEQFF. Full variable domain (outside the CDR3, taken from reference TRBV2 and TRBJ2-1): EPEVTQTPSHQVTQMGQEVILRCVPISNHLYFYWYRQILGQKVEFLVSFYNNEISEKSEIFDDQFSVERPDGSNFTLKIRSTKLEDSAMYFCASRGLAATYNEQFFGPGTRLTVL.

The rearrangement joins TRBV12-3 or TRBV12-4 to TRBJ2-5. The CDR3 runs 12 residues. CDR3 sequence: CASSSLQETQYF.

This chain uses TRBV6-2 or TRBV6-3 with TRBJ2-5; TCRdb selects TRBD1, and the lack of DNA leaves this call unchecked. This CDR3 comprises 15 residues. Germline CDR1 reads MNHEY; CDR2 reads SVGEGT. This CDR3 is CASSPYRGHLETQYF.

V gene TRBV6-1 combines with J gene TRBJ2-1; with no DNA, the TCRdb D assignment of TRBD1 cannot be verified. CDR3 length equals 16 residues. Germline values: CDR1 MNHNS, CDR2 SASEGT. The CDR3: CASSRGTGEAYNEQFF.

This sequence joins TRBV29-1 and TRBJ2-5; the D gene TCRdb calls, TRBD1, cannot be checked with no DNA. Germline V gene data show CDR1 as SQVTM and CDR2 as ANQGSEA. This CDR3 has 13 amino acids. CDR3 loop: CSAGTGAQETQYF. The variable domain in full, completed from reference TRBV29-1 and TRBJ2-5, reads SAVISQKPSRDICQRGTSLTIQCQVDSQVTMMFWYRQQPGQSLTLIATANQGSEATYESGFVIDKFPISRPNLTFSTLTVSNMSPEDSSIYLCSAGTGAQETQYFGPGTRLLVL.

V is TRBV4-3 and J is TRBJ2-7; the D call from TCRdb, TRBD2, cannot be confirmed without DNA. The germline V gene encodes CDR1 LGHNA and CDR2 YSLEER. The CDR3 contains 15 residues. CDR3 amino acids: CASSLVAGPSYEQYF.